The text below deals with one T cell receptor (beta chain). Its antigen is still unknown. The CDR3 length is 14 residues. Germline V lookup: CDR1 SNHLY, CDR2 FYNNEI. The germline V and J ends were trimmed by 3 bases and 6 bases, with 12 bases remaining between them. Sorted-subset replicate PCR reactions were performed with approximately 0.2 ug DNA, corresponding to roughly 30,000 T cell genomes. Repertoires were generated with immunoSEQ multiplex PCR, while TCRdb's copy carries only in-frame clones and drops some. The sample lists 2 million to 2.5 million clones; 93% were seen once. This sample was included in a study of shared clonotypes between healthy human individuals. Study-wide findings and caveats: Expectations were that clonotype sharing among donors would be affected by sequencing depth. Specimens sampled were limited to blood, with tissue repertoires likely differing.

Sequencing was carried out using naive CD4+ T cells from PBMCs. Subset meaning: CD45RA+ positively selected. The rearrangement joins TRBV2 to TRBJ1-5; TRBD1 might be the D (6 bases). The receptor comes from a man aged 18 to 35 in good health. Some clones in this sample may be carry-over from other donors' samples. CDR3 protein: CASSEGGEGQPQHF. The CDR3 DNA sequence: TGTGCCAGCAGTGAGGGGGGCGAAGGTCAGCCCCAGCATTTT.